The 17 T cell receptor beta chains listed next were all sequenced from one sample in a study of cytomegalovirus exposure and HLA in healthy donors. PCR used 60 Vbeta primers and 13 Jbeta primers. Method: immunoSEQ multiplex PCR; TCRdb's copy keeps in-frame clones and lacks some. This sample has about 280,000 clones, with roughly 90% found just once. The sample comprised PBMCs. Receptors originate from a woman between 18 and 29 years old in good health and CMV-seronegative.

Only one count was recorded for this clone. This rearrangement joins TRBV5-1 to TRBJ2-3; 7 bases are a match to TRBD2. The CDR3 has 15 amino acids. Germline lookup yields CDR1 SGHRS and CDR2 YFSETQ. After removal of 4 bases from V and 8 bases from J, the junction contained 13 bases not matched to a gene. The CDR3 DNA reads as TGCGCCAGCAGCAGCATCCGGGGGGTCCATGGTACGCAGTATTTT. Translated, it gives CASSSIRGVHGTQYF.

The rearrangement links TRBV27 to TRBJ1-5; D is perhaps TRBD1 (5 bases). The germline V gene has CDR1 MNHEY and CDR2 SMNVEV (reference sequence). This CDR3 region has 16 residues. Trimming stripped 8 bases from V and 3 bases from J, with 20 bases between. The DNA for the CDR3 is TGTGCCAGCGCCCTCAGGGCGGGCGGGATCAATCAGCCCCAGCATTTT. The encoded protein is CASALRAGGINQPQHF.

The chain couples TRBV7-2 to TRBJ2-2; D possibly corresponds to TRBD2 (5 bases). Trimming cost V 4 bases and J 6 bases, with 9 bases left between them. This CDR3 spans 13 amino acids. The germline CDR1 and CDR2 sequences are SGHTA and FQGNSA. This CDR3 is CASSSAAAGELFF. Written as DNA, the CDR3 is TGTGCCAGCAGCTCGGCAGCGGCCGGGGAGCTGTTTTTT. Full variable domain (rest looked up from reference TRBV7-2 and TRBJ2-2): GAGVSQSPSNKVTEKGKDVELRCDPISGHTALYWYRQSLGQGLEFLIYFQGNSAPDKSGLPSDRFSAERTGGSVSTLTIQRTQQEDSAVYLCASSSAAAGELFFGEGSRLTVL.

The J gene is TRBJ2-2, the V gene TRBV5-1; perhaps TRBD1 as D (5 bases). The CDR3 contains 14 residues. Germline assignment: CDR1 SGHRS and CDR2 YFSETQ. V was cut by 5 bases and J by 4 bases, with 12 bases left in between. The CDR3 region is CASSGYRPTGELFF. Here the CDR3 DNA reads TGCGCCAGCAGTGGCTACAGGCCCACCGGGGAGCTGTTTTTT.

CDR3 nucleotides: TGTGCCAGCAGCCAGGGACAGGGGGCGCACTATGGCTACACCTTC. Translated: CASSQGQGAHYGYTF. The chain carries TRBV13 and TRBJ1-2, with 12 bases fitting TRBD1. CDR1 is PRHDT, CDR2 FYEKMQ, per germline (reference sequence). This CDR3 has 15 amino acids. J gave up 3 bases and V 5 bases, and 4 bases lay outside the gene matches.

The genes are TRBV5-1 and TRBJ1-1, with a possible D match to TRBD1 (6 bases). The germline CDR1 and CDR2 sequences are SGHRS and YFSETQ. The CDR3 is made up of 15 amino acids. V was trimmed by 4 bases and J by 4 bases, leaving 17 bases between them. The CDR3 coding sequence is TGCGCCAGCAGCGGAGGGGGGGGAGGGGGCACTGAAGCTTTCTTT. It specifies CASSGGGGGGTEAFF.

The V call is TRBV7-2, the J call TRBJ1-5; D remains ambiguous. The germline CDR1 and CDR2 sequences are SGHTA and FQGNSA. This CDR3 has 14 residues. The V and J ends lost 6 bases and 3 bases respectively, with 12 bases between them. As DNA, the CDR3 is TGTGCCAGCAGTCTAAACAGTTTCAATCAGCCCCAGCATTTT. Translating gives CASSLNSFNQPQHF.

This CDR3 is CASSFLANTEAFF. The CDR3 DNA reads as TGTGCCAGCAGTTTTTTAGCCAACACTGAAGCTTTCTTT. The J gene is TRBJ1-1, the V gene TRBV27; D remains unclear. V shed 3 bases and J shed 2 bases, with 7 bases lying between them. The germline CDR1 and CDR2 sequences are MNHEY and SMNVEV (reference sequence). The length of the CDR3 is 13 residues.

The CDR3 loop is CASSEYGGQAESYGYTF. CDR3 coding DNA: TGTGCCAGCAGTGAATATGGGGGACAGGCGGAATCCTATGGCTACACCTTC. The V call is TRBV25-1, the J call TRBJ1-2, with TRBD1 matching over 8 bases. Germline trimming cut 0 bases from V and 4 bases from J; bases unmatched to any gene: 10. The germline CDR1 and CDR2 sequences are MGHDK and SYGVNS. This CDR3 spans 17 amino acids.

The gene calls are TRBV7-3 and TRBJ2-3; 7 bases match TRBD2. From germline, CDR1 is SGHTA and CDR2 FQGTGA. V dropped 5 bases and J dropped 2; count of bases not matched to a gene: 7. CDR3 length: 15 residues. The CDR3 DNA is TGTGCCAGCAGCGAGGGGAGGGGATTCACAGATACGCAGTATTTT. Protein product: CASSEGRGFTDTQYF.

This clone has only one observation. The chain recombines TRBV27 with TRBJ1-2; D not resolved. Germline lookup yields CDR1 MNHEY and CDR2 SMNVEV (reference sequence). V lost 6 bases and J 8 bases, leaving 19 bases between the germline ends. This CDR3 spans 14 amino acids. CDR3 in DNA: TGTGCCAGCAGACAAGCGTTTGCCCTATCCGGCTACACCTTC. It translates to CASRQAFALSGYTF.

Concerning this clone itself: The identical CDR3 is also encoded by other nucleotide sequences in the sample. V gene TRBV2 combines with J gene TRBJ1-6; TRBD1 matches at 9 bases. This CDR3 region has 16 residues. Germline V CDR1 and CDR2: SNHLY, FYNNEI. V was clipped by 4 bases and J by 0 bases; unmatched bases: 1. As DNA, the CDR3 is TGTGCCAGCAGTGTGGACAGGGGCTCCTATAATTCACCCCTCCACTTT. As protein: CASSVDRGSYNSPLHF.

The V gene is TRBV15, the J gene TRBJ2-3, with TRBD2 matching over 11 bases. J gave up 1 base and V 3 bases, and 6 bases lay outside the gene matches. Germline CDR1 LNHNV, CDR2 YYDKDF (reference sequence). CDR3 length equals 17 residues. DNA for the CDR3: TGTGCCACCAGCAGGACAAGACTAGCGGGGCGCACAGATACGCAGTATTTT. Its translation is CATSRTRLAGRTDTQYF.

On this clone: Relative to the germline gene, one junction end is altered; a read error may explain this. Other DNA sequences of this sample code for an identical CDR3. The genes are TRBV5-6 and TRBJ1-6; perhaps TRBD1 as D (5 bases). Germline assignment: CDR1 SGHDT and CDR2 YYEEEE. This CDR3 is 18 amino acids long. The CDR3 sequence is CASSLYGRASSYNSPLHF. In DNA form, the CDR3 reads TGTGCCAGCAGCTTGTACGGCAGGGCAAGCTCCTATAATTCCCCCCTCCACTTT.

This CDR3 reads CASSFDINSYNEQFF. Here the CDR3 DNA reads TGTGCCAGCAGTTTCGACATCAACTCCTACAATGAGCAGTTCTTC. The J gene is TRBJ2-1, the V gene TRBV6-1; no firm D call. Germline assignment: CDR1 MNHNS and CDR2 SASEGT. The CDR3 has 15 residues. Trimming removed 5 bases from V and 0 bases from J, with 11 bases in between.

This clone has only one observation. This chain links TRBV19 with TRBJ1-5; 7 bases line up with TRBD1. V was clipped by 2 bases and J by 2 bases; unmatched bases: 3. The CDR3 runs 15 residues. Germline assignment: CDR1 LNHDA and CDR2 SQIVND (reference sequence). CDR3 sequence: CASSIFGTGNQPQHF. For the CDR3, the DNA is TGTGCCAGTAGTATATTCGGGACAGGCAATCAGCCCCAGCATTTT.

This chain connects TRBV9 to TRBJ1-3; D not resolved. V lost 0 bases and J 2 bases, leaving 12 bases between the germline ends. CDR1 is SGDLS, CDR2 YYNGEE, per germline. The CDR3 is 16 amino acids. CDR3 loop: CASSVGAPRAGNTIYF. CDR3 nucleotides: TGTGCCAGCAGCGTAGGAGCCCCTAGAGCTGGAAACACCATATATTTT.